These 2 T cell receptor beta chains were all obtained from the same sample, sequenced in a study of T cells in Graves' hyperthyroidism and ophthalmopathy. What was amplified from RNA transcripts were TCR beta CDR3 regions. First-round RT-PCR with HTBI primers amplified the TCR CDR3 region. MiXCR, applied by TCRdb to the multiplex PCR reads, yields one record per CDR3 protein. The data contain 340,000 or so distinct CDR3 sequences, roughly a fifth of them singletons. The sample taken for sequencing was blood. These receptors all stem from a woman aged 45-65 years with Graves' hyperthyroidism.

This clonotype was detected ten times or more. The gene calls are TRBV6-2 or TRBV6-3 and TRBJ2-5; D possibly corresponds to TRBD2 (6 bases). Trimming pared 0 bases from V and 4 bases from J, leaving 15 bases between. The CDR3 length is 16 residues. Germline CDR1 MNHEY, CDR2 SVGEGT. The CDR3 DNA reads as TGTGCCAGCAGTTACTCGATTGGCGGGGAAAGAGAGACCCAGTACTTC. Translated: CASSYSIGGERETQYF.

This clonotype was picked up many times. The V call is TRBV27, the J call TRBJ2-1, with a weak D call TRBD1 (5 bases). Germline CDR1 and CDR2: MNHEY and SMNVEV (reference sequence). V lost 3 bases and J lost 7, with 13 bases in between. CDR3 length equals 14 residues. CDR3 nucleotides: TGTGCCAGCAGTTTGACGGCAGGGTGGAATGAGCAGTTCTTC. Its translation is CASSLTAGWNEQFF.